This TCR beta chain was captured in a study of Tregs in tolerant kidney transplant recipients. Study-level results: The most relevant donor-specific Treg TCRbeta repertoire apparently came from expansion with activated donor B cells.

V lost 0 bases to trimming and J lost 3 bases; unmatched junction nucleotides: 2. The V gene's germline CDR1 is SGHNT and CDR2 YYREEE (reference sequence). This CDR3 region has 14 residues. By its share, this clone is medium-sized. Its antigen remains unknown. Sequencing used immunoSEQ multiplex PCR; TCRdb keeps in-frame clones, though not all of them. This sample has roughly 52,000 clones, with about 90% found just once. The nonmyeloablative bone marrow transplants came from related graft donors, with transient mixed chimerism. Thawed PBMCs were FACS-sorted into unstimulated CD4+CD25+CD127- regulatory T cells, CD4+CD25- non-regulatory cells, CD4 and CD8 cells.

The J gene is TRBJ1-2, the V gene TRBV5-4; 7 positions match TRBD1. The TCR sequence derives from a human patient who received a combined kidney and bone marrow transplant. These T cells may partly come from the graft donor. This material consisted of CD8+ T cells from blood (PBMCs), taken 24 months after the transplant. CDR3 residues: CASSLDGTDYGYTF. DNA for the CDR3: TGTGCCAGCAGCTTGGACGGGACAGACTATGGCTACACCTTC.